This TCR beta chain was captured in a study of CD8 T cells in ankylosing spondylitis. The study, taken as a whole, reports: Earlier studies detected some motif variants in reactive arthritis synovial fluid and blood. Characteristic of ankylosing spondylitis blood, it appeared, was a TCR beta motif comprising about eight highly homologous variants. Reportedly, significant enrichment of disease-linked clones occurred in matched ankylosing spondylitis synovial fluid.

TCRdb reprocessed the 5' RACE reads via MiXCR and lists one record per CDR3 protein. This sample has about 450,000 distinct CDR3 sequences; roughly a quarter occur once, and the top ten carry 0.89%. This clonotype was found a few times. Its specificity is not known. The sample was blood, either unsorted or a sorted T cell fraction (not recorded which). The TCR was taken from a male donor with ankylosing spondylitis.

The CDR3 DNA reads TGCGCCAGCAGCCTCAGACTAGCGGGATATAACTCGGACGTCTACGAGCAGTACTTC. Its protein is CASSLRLAGYNSDVYEQYF. The gene calls are TRBV5-1 and TRBJ2-7; TRBD2 aligns across 11 bases. The CDR3 runs 19 residues. The V and J ends lost 4 bases and 3 bases, in that order; junction bases with no gene match: 18. Germline CDR1 reads SGHRS; CDR2 reads YFSETQ.